Sequencing of this T cell receptor beta chain was carried out in a study of graft-versus-host responses after intestinal transplantation. TCRdb keeps only in-frame clones here, not all; method: immunoSEQ multiplex PCR. Of 20,000 to 30,000 clones in the sample, approximately 40% were seen once. Study results and caveats: GvH clones detected in recipient marrow included some appearing first in ileum or blood. Peak circulating GvH clone levels tracked with early post-transplant HvG declines. Individuals carrying graft-donor T cell macrochimerism showed high graft-versus-host to host-versus-graft clonal ratios in allografts.

Germline values: CDR1 MNHEY, CDR2 SVGAGI. This CDR3 has 13 amino acids. The germline V and J ends were trimmed by 6 bases and 3 bases, with 9 bases remaining between them. The genes are TRBV6-5 and TRBJ2-1; D gene ambiguous. The receptor comes from a human patient who received an intestinal transplant. The sample consisted of alloreactive CD4+ T cells from a mixed lymphocyte reaction culture, taken before intestinal transplant. Subset indicated: CFSE-low proliferating T cells sorted from roughly six-day pre-transplant mixed lymphocyte reaction (GvH or HvG direction). The CDR3 region is CASSSFSYNEQFF. The CDR3 DNA sequence: TGTGCCAGCAGCTCCTTTAGCTACAATGAGCAGTTCTTC.